This entry concerns a single T cell receptor (beta chain). Its matching antigen is unknown. Terminally differentiated effector memory CD45RA+ cells were excluded by CCR7 positive selection of CD45RO-negative cells. This specimen belongs to a study of shared clonotypes between healthy human individuals. Findings and caveats of the study: Collection of samples was limited to blood; tissue repertoires likely differ.

The run depth of the assay was deep. TCRdb keeps only in-frame clones here, not all; method: immunoSEQ multiplex PCR. The data show 1.5 million to 2.5 million clones, about 95% seen once. This CDR3 has 17 amino acids. V trimming: 2 bases; J trimming: 0 bases; junction bases outside the gene matches: 6. Germline values: CDR1 SEHNR, CDR2 FQNEAQ (reference sequence). The TCR was taken from a man in his late teens or twenties in good health. The V gene is TRBV7-9, the J gene TRBJ2-3; 9 bases match TRBD2. Sequencing used naive CD8+ T cells sorted from blood. The CDR3 is CASSLPIAGVSTDTQYF. CDR3 sequence (DNA): TGTGCCAGCAGCTTACCGATAGCGGGAGTGAGCACAGATACGCAGTATTTT.